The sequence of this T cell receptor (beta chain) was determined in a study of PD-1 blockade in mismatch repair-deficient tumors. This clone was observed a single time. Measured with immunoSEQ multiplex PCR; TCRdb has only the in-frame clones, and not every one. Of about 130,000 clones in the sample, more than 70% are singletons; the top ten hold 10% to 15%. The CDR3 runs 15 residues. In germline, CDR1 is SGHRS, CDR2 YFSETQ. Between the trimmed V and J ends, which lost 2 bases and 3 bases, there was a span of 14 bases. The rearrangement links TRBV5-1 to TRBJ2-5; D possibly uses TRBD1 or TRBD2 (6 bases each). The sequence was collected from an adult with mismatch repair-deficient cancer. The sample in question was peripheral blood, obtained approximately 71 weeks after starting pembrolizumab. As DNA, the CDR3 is TGCGCCAGCAGCTTAGGGGGGACGGCCGAAGAGACCCAGTACTTC. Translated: CASSLGGTAEETQYF. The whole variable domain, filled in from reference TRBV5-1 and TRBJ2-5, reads KAGVTQTPRYLIKTRGQQVTLSCSPISGHRSVSWYQQTPGQGLQFLFEYFSETQRNKGNFPGRFSGRQFSNSRSEMNVSTLELGDSALYLCASSLGGTAEETQYFGPGTRLLVL.